This T cell receptor beta chain was identified in a study of blood T cell repertoires in COVID-19. Study information: Samples of COVID-19 (acute and convalescent) were obtained from the United States, Italy and Spain. PBMCs, B-cell-depleted T cells, or T cells were the source of the cDNA or gDNA that made up the material.

Original processing methods: Amplification with reference gene primers provided the estimates of nucleated cell counts. TCRdb keeps only in-frame clones here, not all; method: immunoSEQ multiplex PCR. The DNA gave D and trimming, while V, J and clone size come from that table. In the table there are hundreds of thousands of clones, around four fifths of which are singletons. J lost 2 bases, V lost 1 base, and 2 bases had no gene match. The CDR3 sequence is 15 residues long. Germline V lookup: CDR1 KGHSH, CDR2 LQKENI. V is TRBV18 and J is TRBJ2-1; 7 nucleotides match TRBD1. This TCR came from a woman of 80 years or more with active or convalescent COVID-19. Sample: peripheral blood. For the CDR3, the DNA is TGTGCCAGCTCACCACAGGGGGCCACCTACAATGAGCAGTTCTTC. Translated: CASSPQGATYNEQFF.